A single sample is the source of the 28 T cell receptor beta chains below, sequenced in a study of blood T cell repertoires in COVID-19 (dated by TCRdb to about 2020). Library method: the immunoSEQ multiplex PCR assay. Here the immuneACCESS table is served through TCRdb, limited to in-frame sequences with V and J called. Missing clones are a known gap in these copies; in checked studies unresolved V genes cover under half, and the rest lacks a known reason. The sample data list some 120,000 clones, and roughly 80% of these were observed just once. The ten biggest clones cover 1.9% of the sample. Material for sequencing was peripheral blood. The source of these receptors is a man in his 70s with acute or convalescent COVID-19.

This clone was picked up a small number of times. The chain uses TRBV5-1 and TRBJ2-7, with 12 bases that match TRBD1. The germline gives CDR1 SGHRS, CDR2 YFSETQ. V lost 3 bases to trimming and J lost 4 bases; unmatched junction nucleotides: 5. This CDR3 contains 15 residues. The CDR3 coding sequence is TGCGCCAGCAGCTCGGGACAGGGGGCGCTTTACGAGCAGTACTTC. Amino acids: CASSSGQGALYEQYF.

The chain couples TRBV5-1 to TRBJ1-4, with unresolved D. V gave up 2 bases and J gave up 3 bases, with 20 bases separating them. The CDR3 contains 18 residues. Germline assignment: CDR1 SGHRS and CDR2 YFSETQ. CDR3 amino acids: CASSLVPRVEAPNEKLFF. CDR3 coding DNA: TGCGCCAGCAGCTTAGTCCCCCGGGTTGAGGCACCTAATGAAAAACTGTTTTTT.

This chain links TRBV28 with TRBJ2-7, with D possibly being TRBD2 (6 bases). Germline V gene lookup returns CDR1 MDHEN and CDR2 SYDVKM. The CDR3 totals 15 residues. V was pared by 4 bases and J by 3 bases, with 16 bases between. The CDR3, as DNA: TGTGCCAGCAGTTCCTCCGGGGGTCCTTTCTACGAGCAGTACTTC. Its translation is CASSSSGGPFYEQYF.

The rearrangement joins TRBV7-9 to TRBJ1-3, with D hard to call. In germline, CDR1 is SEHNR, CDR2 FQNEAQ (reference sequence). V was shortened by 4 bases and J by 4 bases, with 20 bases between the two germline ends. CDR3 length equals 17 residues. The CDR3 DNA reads TGTGCCAGCAGCTCCACCCAGGAACCCGGGAGCGGAAACACCATATATTTT. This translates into CASSSTQEPGSGNTIYF.

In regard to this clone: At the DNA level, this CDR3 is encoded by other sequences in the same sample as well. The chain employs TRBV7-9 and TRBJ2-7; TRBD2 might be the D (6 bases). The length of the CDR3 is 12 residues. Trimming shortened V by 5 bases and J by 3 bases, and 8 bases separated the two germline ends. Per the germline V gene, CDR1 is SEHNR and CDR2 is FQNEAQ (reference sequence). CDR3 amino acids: CASSPGDYEQYF. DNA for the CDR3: TGTGCCAGCAGCCCGGGGGACTACGAGCAGTACTTC. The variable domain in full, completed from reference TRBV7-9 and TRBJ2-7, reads DTGVSQNPRHKITKRGQNVTFRCDPISEHNRLYWYRQTLGQGPEFLTYFQNEAQLEKSRLLSDRFSAERPKGSFSTLEIQRTEQGDSAMYLCASSPGDYEQYFGPGTRLTVT.

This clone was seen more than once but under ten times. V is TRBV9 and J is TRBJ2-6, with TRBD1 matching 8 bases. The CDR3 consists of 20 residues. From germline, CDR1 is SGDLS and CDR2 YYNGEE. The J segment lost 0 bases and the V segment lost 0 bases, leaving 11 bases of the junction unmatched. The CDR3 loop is CASSVEGPGGLSSGANVLTF. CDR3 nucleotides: TGTGCCAGCAGCGTAGAGGGGCCAGGGGGCCTATCCTCTGGGGCCAACGTCCTGACTTTC.

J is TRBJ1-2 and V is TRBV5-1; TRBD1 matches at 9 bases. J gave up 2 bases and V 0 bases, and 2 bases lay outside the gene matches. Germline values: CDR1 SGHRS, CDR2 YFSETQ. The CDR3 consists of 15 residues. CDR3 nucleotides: TGCGCCAGCAGCTTGGCCGGGACAGGGAACTATGGCTACACCTTC. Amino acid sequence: CASSLAGTGNYGYTF. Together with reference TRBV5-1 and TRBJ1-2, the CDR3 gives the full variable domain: KAGVTQTPRYLIKTRGQQVTLSCSPISGHRSVSWYQQTPGQGLQFLFEYFSETQRNKGNFPGRFSGRQFSNSRSEMNVSTLELGDSALYLCASSLAGTGNYGYTFGSGTRLTVV.

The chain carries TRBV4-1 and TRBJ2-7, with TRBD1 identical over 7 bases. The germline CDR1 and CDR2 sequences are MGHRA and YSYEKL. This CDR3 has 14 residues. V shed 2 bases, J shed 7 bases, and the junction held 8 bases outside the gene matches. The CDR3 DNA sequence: TGCGCCAGCAGCCAACCGGGGACAGCTCGGGAGCAGTACTTC. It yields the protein CASSQPGTAREQYF.

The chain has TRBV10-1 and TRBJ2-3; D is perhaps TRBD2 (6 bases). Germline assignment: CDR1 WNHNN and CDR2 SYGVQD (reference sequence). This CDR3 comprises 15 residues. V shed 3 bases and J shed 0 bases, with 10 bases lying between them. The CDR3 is CASSDTGTSTDTQYF. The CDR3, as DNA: TGCGCCAGCAGTGACACGGGGACTAGCACAGATACGCAGTATTTT.

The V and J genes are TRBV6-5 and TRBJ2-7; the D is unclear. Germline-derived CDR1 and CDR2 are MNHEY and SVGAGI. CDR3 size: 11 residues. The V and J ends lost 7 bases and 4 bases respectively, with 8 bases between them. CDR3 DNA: TGTGCCAGCACCCTCGGGTACGAGCAGTACTTC. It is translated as CASTLGYEQYF.

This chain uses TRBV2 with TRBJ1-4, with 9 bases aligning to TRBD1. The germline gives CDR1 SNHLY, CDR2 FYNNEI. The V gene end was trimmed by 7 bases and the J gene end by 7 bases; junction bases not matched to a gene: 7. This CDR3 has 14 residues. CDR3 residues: CASIRDRVFEKLFF. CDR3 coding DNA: TGTGCCAGCATTCGGGACAGGGTTTTTGAAAAACTGTTTTTT.

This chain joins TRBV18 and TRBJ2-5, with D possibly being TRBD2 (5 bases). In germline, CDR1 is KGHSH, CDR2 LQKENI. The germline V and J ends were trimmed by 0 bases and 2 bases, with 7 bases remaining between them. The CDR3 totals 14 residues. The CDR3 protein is CASSPPRGQETQYF. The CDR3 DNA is TGTGCCAGCTCACCACCCCGGGGTCAAGAGACCCAGTACTTC.

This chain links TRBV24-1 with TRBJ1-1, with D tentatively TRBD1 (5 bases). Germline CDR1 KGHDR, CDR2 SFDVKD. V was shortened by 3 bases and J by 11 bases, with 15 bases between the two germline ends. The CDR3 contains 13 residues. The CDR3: CATSDPTAGRAFF. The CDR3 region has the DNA TGTGCCACCAGTGATCCCACGGCAGGGAGGGCTTTCTTT.

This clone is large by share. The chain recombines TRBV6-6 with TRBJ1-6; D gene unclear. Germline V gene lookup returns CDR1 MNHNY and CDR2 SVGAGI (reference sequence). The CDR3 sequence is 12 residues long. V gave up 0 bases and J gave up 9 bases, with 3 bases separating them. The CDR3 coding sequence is TGTGCCAGCAGTTACTCGAGTTCACCCCTCCACTTT. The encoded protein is CASSYSSSPLHF.

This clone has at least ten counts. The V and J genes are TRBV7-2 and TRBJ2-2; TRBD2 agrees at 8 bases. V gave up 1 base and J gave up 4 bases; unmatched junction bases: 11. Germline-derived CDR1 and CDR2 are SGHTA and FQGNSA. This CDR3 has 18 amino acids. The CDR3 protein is CASSLEASGGSLTGELFF. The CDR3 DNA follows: TGTGCCAGCAGCTTAGAGGCCAGCGGGGGTTCTCTCACCGGGGAGCTGTTTTTT.

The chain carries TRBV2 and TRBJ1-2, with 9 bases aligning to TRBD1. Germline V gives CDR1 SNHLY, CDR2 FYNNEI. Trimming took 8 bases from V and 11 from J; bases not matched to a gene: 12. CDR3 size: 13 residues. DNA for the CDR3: TGTGCCAGCGCCGGGACAGGGTACTACTGGTACACCTTC. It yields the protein CASAGTGYYWYTF.

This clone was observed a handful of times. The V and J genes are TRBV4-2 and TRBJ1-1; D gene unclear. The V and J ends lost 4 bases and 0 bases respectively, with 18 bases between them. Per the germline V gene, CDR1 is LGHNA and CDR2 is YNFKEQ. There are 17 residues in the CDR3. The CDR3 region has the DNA TGTGCCAGCAGCCCCCAGCCCGCGGCCTCTATGAACACTGAAGCTTTCTTT. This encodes CASSPQPAASMNTEAFF.

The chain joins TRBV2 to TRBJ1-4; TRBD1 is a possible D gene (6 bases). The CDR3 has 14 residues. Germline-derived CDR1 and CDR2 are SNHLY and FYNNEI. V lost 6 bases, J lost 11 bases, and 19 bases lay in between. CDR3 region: CASRADSYEGKLFF. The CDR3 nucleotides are TGTGCCAGCAGGGCGGACAGTTATGAGGGGAAACTGTTTTTT.

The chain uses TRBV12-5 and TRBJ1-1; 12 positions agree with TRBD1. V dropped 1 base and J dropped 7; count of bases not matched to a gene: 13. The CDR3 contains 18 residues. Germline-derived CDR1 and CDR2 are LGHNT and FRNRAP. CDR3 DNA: TGTGCTAGTGGTTTGGAAACCGCGGAGGGACAGGGGGCGGTTGAAGCTTTCTTT. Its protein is CASGLETAEGQGAVEAFF.

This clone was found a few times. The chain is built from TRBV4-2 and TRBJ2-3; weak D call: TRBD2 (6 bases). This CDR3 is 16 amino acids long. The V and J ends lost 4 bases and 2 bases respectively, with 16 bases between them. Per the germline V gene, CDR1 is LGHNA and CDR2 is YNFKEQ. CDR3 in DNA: TGTGCCAGCAGCCCCCATGGGACTTCACACACAGATACGCAGTATTTT. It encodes CASSPHGTSHTDTQYF.

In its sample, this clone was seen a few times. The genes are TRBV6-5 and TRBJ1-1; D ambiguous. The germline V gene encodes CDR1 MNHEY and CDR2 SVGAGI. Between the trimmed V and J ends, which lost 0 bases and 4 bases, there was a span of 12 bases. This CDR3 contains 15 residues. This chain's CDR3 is CASSYSAREGTEAFF. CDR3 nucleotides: TGTGCCAGCAGTTACTCCGCCCGGGAGGGCACTGAAGCTTTCTTT.

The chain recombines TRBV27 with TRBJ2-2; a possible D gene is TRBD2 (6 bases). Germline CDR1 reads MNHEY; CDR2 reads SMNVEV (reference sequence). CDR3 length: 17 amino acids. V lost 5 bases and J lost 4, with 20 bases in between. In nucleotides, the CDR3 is TGTGCCAGCAGTCAGGACCGACTAGGCCAACTCACCGGGGAGCTGTTTTTT. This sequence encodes CASSQDRLGQLTGELFF.

The CDR3 region is CASSPSDGGNTIYF. DNA for the CDR3: TGTGCCAGCAGCCCGAGTGACGGGGGGAACACCATATATTTT. This rearrangement joins TRBV3-1 (or the pseudogene TRBV3-2) to TRBJ1-3; D is perhaps TRBD1 (5 bases). This CDR3 comprises 14 residues. Germline loops: CDR1 LGHDT, CDR2 YNNKEL (reference sequence). V gave up 4 bases and J gave up 7 bases, with 14 bases separating them.

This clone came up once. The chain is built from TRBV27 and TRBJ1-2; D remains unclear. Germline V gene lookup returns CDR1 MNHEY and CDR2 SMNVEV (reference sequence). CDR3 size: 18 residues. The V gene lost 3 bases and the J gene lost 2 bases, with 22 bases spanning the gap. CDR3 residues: CASSFLGDITQLNYGYTF. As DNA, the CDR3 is TGTGCCAGCAGTTTTCTCGGGGATATTACCCAATTGAACTATGGCTACACCTTC.

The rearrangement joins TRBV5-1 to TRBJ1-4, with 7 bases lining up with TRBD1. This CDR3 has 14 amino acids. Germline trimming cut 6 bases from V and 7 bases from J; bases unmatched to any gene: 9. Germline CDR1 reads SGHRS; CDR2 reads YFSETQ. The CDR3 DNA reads TGCGCCAGCACTACTTCCGGGACAGTTGAAAAACTGTTTTTT. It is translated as CASTTSGTVEKLFF. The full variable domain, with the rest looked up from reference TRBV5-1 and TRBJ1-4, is KAGVTQTPRYLIKTRGQQVTLSCSPISGHRSVSWYQQTPGQGLQFLFEYFSETQRNKGNFPGRFSGRQFSNSRSEMNVSTLELGDSALYLCASTTSGTVEKLFFGSGTQLSVL.

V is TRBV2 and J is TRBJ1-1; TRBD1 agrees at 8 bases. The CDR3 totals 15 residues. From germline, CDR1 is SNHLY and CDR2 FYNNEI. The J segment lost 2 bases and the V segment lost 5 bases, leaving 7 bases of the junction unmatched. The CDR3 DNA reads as TGTGCCAGCAGTCCTAGGACAGGGCCCAACACTGAAGCTTTCTTT. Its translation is CASSPRTGPNTEAFF. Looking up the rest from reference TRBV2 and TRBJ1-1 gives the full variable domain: EPEVTQTPSHQVTQMGQEVILRCVPISNHLYFYWYRQILGQKVEFLVSFYNNEISEKSEIFDDQFSVERPDGSNFTLKIRSTKLEDSAMYFCASSPRTGPNTEAFFGQGTRLTVV.

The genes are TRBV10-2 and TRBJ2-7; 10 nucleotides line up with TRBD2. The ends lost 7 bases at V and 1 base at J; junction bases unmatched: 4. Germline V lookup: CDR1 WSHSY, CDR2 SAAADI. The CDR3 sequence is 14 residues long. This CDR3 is CASKGTSESYEQYF. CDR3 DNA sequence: TGCGCCAGCAAGGGGACTAGCGAGTCCTACGAGCAGTACTTC.

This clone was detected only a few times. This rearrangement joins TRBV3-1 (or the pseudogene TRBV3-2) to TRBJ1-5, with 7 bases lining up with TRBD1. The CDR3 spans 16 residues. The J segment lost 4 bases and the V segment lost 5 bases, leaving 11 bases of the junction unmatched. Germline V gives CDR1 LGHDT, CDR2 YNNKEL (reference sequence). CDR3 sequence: CASSSSGQAINQPQHF. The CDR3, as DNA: TGTGCCAGCAGCTCCTCCGGACAGGCGATTAATCAGCCCCAGCATTTT.